This TCR beta chain derives from a study of molecular identifiers for immune sequencing clone quantification. Study summary: In the replicates, RNA derived from approximately 20,000 or 100,000 naive CD8 cells was divided into five parts, and four were sequenced.

Findings and limits, study-wide: Clones exceeding 20 RNA copies carried over 97% of effector molecules but under 1% of naive-cell molecules.

A single record per CDR3 protein comes from TCRdb applying MiXCR to the PCR reads. The sample carries under 600,000 distinct CDR3 sequences, about a fifth recorded once. V was clipped by 0 bases and J by 2 bases; unmatched bases: 11. CDR1 is DFQATT and CDR2 is SNEGSKA in the germline V gene (reference sequence). The CDR3 extends over 17 amino acids. This clonotype appeared a few times. The antigen is undetermined. The CD8+CD4-CCR7+CD45RA+ phenotype defined the sorted naive CD8 T cells. The TCR comes from a human donor in good health. Some libraries in this study had Jurkat cell RNA spiked in. Sequenced material: naive CD8+ T cells from blood, with Jurkat cell RNA spiked in. Regarding subset: FACS-sorted CD8+CD4-CCR7+CD45RA+ naive T cells. The V gene is TRBV20-1, the J gene TRBJ2-7, with 9 bases that match TRBD2. The CDR3, as DNA: TGCAGTGCTAGAGAGGGGCCGAGTAGCGGGAGACCCTACGAGCAGTACTTC. Protein sequence: CSAREGPSSGRPYEQYF.